One sample yielded the 21 T cell receptor beta chains listed below, sequenced in a study of cytomegalovirus exposure and HLA in healthy donors. With 60 Vbeta and 13 Jbeta primers, the PCR was carried out. Libraries were prepared by immunoSEQ multiplex PCR; TCRdb keeps only in-frame clonotypes and omits some of them. Of roughly 100,000 clones listed, around 74% are singletons. What was sequenced was PBMCs. These receptor sequences come from a middle-aged man in good health and CMV-seronegative.

The rearrangement uses TRBV5-4 and TRBJ2-5; a possible D gene is TRBD1 (7 bases). Trimming stripped 2 bases from V and 7 bases from J, with 18 bases between. Per germline, CDR1 SGHNT and CDR2 YYREEE (reference sequence). This CDR3 is built from 15 residues. CDR3 DNA: TGTGCCAGCAGCTTCGAGGGGGCGGGGCGGGGGACCCAGTACTTC. Protein: CASSFEGAGRGTQYF.

This clone was detected once. The chain combines TRBV29-1 with TRBJ1-5; TRBD1 agrees at 7 bases. The germline CDR1 and CDR2 sequences are SQVTM and ANQGSEA. J lost 3 bases, V lost 6 bases, and 5 bases had no gene match. The CDR3 is 13 amino acids. The CDR3 sequence is CSVRQGLNQPQHF. The DNA of the CDR3 is TGCAGCGTCCGACAGGGTCTCAATCAGCCCCAGCATTTT.

This chain connects TRBV4-2 to TRBJ2-1; 10 nucleotides align to TRBD2. The CDR3 consists of 19 residues. CDR1 is LGHNA, CDR2 YNFKEQ, per germline. J lost 0 bases, V lost 6 bases, and 14 bases had no gene match. CDR3 nucleotide sequence: TGTGCCAGCAGAGAAGATAGAACTAGCGGGGTTAGCTCCTACAATGAGCAGTTCTTC. It is translated as CASREDRTSGVSSYNEQFF.

The V and J genes are TRBV6-4 and TRBJ1-5; D unclear. Germline lookup yields CDR1 MRHNA and CDR2 SNTAGT. The V end lost 3 bases, the J end lost 9 bases, and 15 bases lay between the germline ends. This CDR3 comprises 14 residues. CDR3 amino acids: CASSEREGLGPQHF. The CDR3 nucleotides are TGTGCCAGCAGTGAACGGGAGGGCTTGGGGCCCCAGCATTTT.

This chain joins TRBV30 and TRBJ1-2; D is unresolved. The CDR3 covers 12 residues. Per the germline V gene, CDR1 is GTSNPN and CDR2 is SVGIG (reference sequence). V dropped 8 bases and J dropped 7 bases, with 17 bases sitting between them. The CDR3 loop reads CAGTNPPGGYTF. In DNA form, the CDR3 reads TGTGCCGGTACTAACCCCCCGGGTGGCTACACCTTC. Combining the CDR3 with reference TRBV30 and TRBJ1-2 gives the whole variable domain SQTIHQWPATLVQPVGSPLSLECTVEGTSNPNLYWYRQAAGRGLQLLFYSVGIGQISSEVPQNLSASRPQDRQFILSSKKLLLSDSGFYLCAGTNPPGGYTFGSGTRLTVV.

The chain joins TRBV2 to TRBJ1-6; TRBD1 matches 10 bases. The CDR3 consists of 17 residues. Trimming removed 2 bases from V and 9 bases from J; junction bases left unmatched: 10. CDR1 SNHLY and CDR2 FYNNEI come from the germline V gene. The CDR3 region is CASSEIRQGTGASPLHF. CDR3 DNA: TGTGCCAGCAGTGAAATCAGGCAGGGGACAGGGGCTTCACCCCTCCACTTT.

This clone has a handful of counts. The CDR3 sequence is CASSRLGRTENTEAFF. As DNA, the CDR3 is TGTGCCAGTAGCCGCCTGGGAAGGACAGAGAACACTGAAGCTTTCTTT. The chain joins TRBV19 to TRBJ1-1; tentatively, D is TRBD1 (6 bases). The germline CDR1 and CDR2 sequences are LNHDA and SQIVND (reference sequence). The CDR3 runs 16 residues. V was pared by 6 bases and J by 1 base, with 18 bases between.

The V gene is TRBV10-3, the J gene TRBJ2-7; TRBD1 matches at 9 bases. The CDR3 totals 14 residues. Germline CDR1 and CDR2: ENHRY and SYGVKD. V trimming: 3 bases; J trimming: 4 bases; junction bases outside the gene matches: 4. DNA of the CDR3: TGTGCCATCAGTGACGGACAGGGGTTATACGAGCAGTACTTC. This codes for CAISDGQGLYEQYF.

This chain uses TRBV7-3 with TRBJ2-2; D remains unclear. V lost 0 bases to trimming and J lost 5 bases, with 16 bases between them. The germline V gene encodes CDR1 SGHTA and CDR2 FQGTGA. This CDR3 contains 17 residues. The CDR3 DNA follows: TGTGCCAGCAGCTTAACGGTTGCAGAGGTGGATACCGGGGAGCTGTTTTTT. It codes for CASSLTVAEVDTGELFF.

This chain joins TRBV6-1 and TRBJ2-4; the D is unclear. This CDR3 spans 14 amino acids. V lost 2 bases, J lost 0 bases, and 5 bases lay in between. The germline gives CDR1 MNHNS, CDR2 SASEGT. The DNA for the CDR3 is TGTGCCAGCAGTGAAAGCCTAGCCAAAAACATTCAGTACTTC. This encodes CASSESLAKNIQYF.

This chain links TRBV10-2 with TRBJ1-4; D call uncertain. CDR3 size: 12 residues. V was shortened by 2 bases and J by 7 bases, with 5 bases between the two germline ends. Germline CDR1 is WSHSY and CDR2 is SAAADI. CDR3 residues: CASSEGSEKLFF. CDR3 sequence (DNA): TGCGCCAGCAGTGAGGGGAGTGAAAAACTGTTTTTT.

This clone has only a few counts. This chain links TRBV7-8 with TRBJ1-4; weak D call: TRBD1 (6 bases). CDR1 and CDR2 from the germline V gene are SGHVS and FQNEAQ. The V end lost 6 bases, the J end lost 5 bases, and 16 bases lay between the germline ends. The CDR3 has 15 amino acids. The CDR3 sequence: CASRQGRSGNEKLFF. DNA of the CDR3: TGTGCCAGCAGACAGGGACGCTCAGGGAATGAAAAACTGTTTTTT.

This chain joins TRBV29-1 and TRBJ1-6, with D perhaps matching TRBD1 (6 bases). The CDR3 totals 13 residues. Germline V CDR1 and CDR2: SQVTM, ANQGSEA. V lost 4 bases and J lost 10, with 14 bases in between. The CDR3 DNA sequence: TGCAGCGTTGGGGAGGGGGGGAGCTCACCCCTCCACTTT. Its translation is CSVGEGGSSPLHF.

V gene TRBV5-4 combines with J gene TRBJ1-2, with D possibly TRBD1 on 5 matching bases. Germline-derived CDR1 and CDR2 are SGHNT and YYREEE (reference sequence). The V gene lost 3 bases and the J gene lost 8 bases, with 17 bases spanning the gap. The CDR3 consists of 14 residues. In DNA, the CDR3 is TGTGCCAGCAGCTCAAAAGGGGCAGTATCAGGCTACACCTTC. It translates to CASSSKGAVSGYTF.

This chain joins TRBV25-1 and TRBJ2-3; the match to TRBD2 covers 9 bases. The junction had 8 bases not matched to a gene; V was cut back by 2 bases and J by 8 bases. Germline CDR1 is MGHDK and CDR2 is SYGVNS. CDR3 size: 15 residues. CDR3 region: CASSEPSGAGGTQYF. The CDR3 DNA reads TGTGCCAGCAGTGAACCTAGCGGGGCTGGAGGTACGCAGTATTTT.

This clone occurred once. The J gene is TRBJ1-6, the V gene TRBV9; D gene unclear. Germline-derived CDR1 and CDR2 are SGDLS and YYNGEE. The V end was cut by 0 bases, the J end by 7 bases, with 5 bases between. The CDR3 has 13 amino acids. The CDR3 loop reads CASSVGPNSPLHF. The CDR3 nucleotides are TGTGCCAGCAGCGTAGGGCCGAATTCACCCCTCCACTTT.

This clone was counted only a few times. This chain connects TRBV19 to TRBJ1-2; D call uncertain. Germline values: CDR1 LNHDA, CDR2 SQIVND (reference sequence). CDR3 size: 13 residues. Between the trimmed V and J ends, which lost 4 bases and 7 bases, there was a span of 13 bases. The CDR3 reads CASSTQGGPGYTF. Written as DNA, the CDR3 is TGTGCCAGTAGTACCCAAGGAGGGCCTGGCTACACCTTC.

The chain uses TRBV6-5 and TRBJ1-1; no clear D gene. CDR3 size: 15 residues. Germline V gives CDR1 MNHEY, CDR2 SVGAGI. V gave up 0 bases and J gave up 5 bases, with 13 bases separating them. CDR3 amino acids: CASSYSVRVETEAFF. For the CDR3, the DNA is TGTGCCAGCAGTTACTCAGTCCGGGTGGAAACTGAAGCTTTCTTT.

The CDR3 loop is CASSLTVLNTEAFF. CDR3 DNA: TGTGCCAGCAGCTTGACAGTACTGAACACTGAAGCTTTCTTT. The J gene is TRBJ1-1, the V gene TRBV7-6; D may be TRBD1 (5 bases). CDR1 is SGHVS and CDR2 is FNYEAQ in the germline V gene. The CDR3 has 14 residues. The germline V and J ends were trimmed by 3 bases and 0 bases, with 8 bases remaining between them.

The chain employs TRBV5-1 and TRBJ2-1, with D possibly TRBD2 on 5 matching bases. Germline V CDR1 and CDR2: SGHRS, YFSETQ. The CDR3 contains 16 residues. V shed 1 base and J shed 8 bases, with 19 bases lying between them. CDR3 in amino acids: CASSLPDLGRRDEQFF. In DNA form, the CDR3 reads TGCGCCAGCAGCTTGCCCGACTTAGGACGGCGGGATGAGCAGTTCTTC. The full variable domain, completed using reference TRBV5-1 and TRBJ2-1, is KAGVTQTPRYLIKTRGQQVTLSCSPISGHRSVSWYQQTPGQGLQFLFEYFSETQRNKGNFPGRFSGRQFSNSRSEMNVSTLELGDSALYLCASSLPDLGRRDEQFFGPGTRLTVL.

The genes are TRBV6-4 and TRBJ2-3; TRBD1 agrees at 7 bases. The CDR3 sequence is 13 residues long. Germline lookup yields CDR1 MRHNA and CDR2 SNTAGT. Germline trimming cut 4 bases from V and 4 bases from J; bases unmatched to any gene: 2. In DNA form, the CDR3 reads TGTGCCAGCAGTGGACAGGGAGCAGATACGCAGTATTTT. The encoded protein is CASSGQGADTQYF.